These T cell receptor beta chains were read from a single sample in a study of blood T cell repertoires in COVID-19. Repertoires were generated with immunoSEQ multiplex PCR, while TCRdb's copy carries only in-frame clones and drops some. The top ten hold 10% to 12% of the sample, which has 200,000 to 250,000 clones, roughly 87% seen once. The sample taken for sequencing was PBMCs or T cells enriched from blood (not recorded which). The origin of the receptors is a man between 25 and 39 years old who had recovered from COVID-19. CDR3s include the opening cysteine and the closing phenylalanine or tryptophan. The D gene is left open where the match is weak.

v_gene,d_gene,j_gene,CDR3aa,CDR3nt
TRBV6-1,NA,TRBJ2-3,CASSEPGTSTDTQYF,TGTGCCAGCAGTGAACCCGGGACTAGCACAGATACGCAGTATTTT
TRBV5-1,TRBD2,TRBJ2-5,CASSLAGGSGETQYF,TGCGCCAGCAGCTTGGCCGGCGGGAGTGGGGAGACCCAGTACTTC
TRBV27,TRBD1,TRBJ1-5,CASSFRATGGGGNQPQHF,TGTGCCAGCAGTTTTCGGGCGACAGGGGGGGGAGGCAATCAGCCCCAGCATTTT
TRBV11-2,TRBD2,TRBJ2-5,CASSLLASGGVRETQYF,TGTGCCAGCAGCTTACTGGCTAGCGGGGGGGTACGGGAGACCCAGTACTTC
TRBV30,NA,TRBJ2-1,CAWIKAGSYNEQFF,TGTGCCTGGATTAAAGCGGGCTCCTACAATGAGCAGTTCTTC
TRBV19,TRBD1,TRBJ1-2,CASSIARDSESSNYGYTF,TGTGCCAGTAGTATCGCCCGGGACAGCGAGTCCTCTAACTATGGCTACACCTTC
TRBV18,NA,TRBJ2-1,CASSPQFSGLNEQFF,TGTGCCAGCTCACCACAATTTTCGGGTTTGAATGAGCAGTTCTTC
TRBV4-3,NA,TRBJ1-1,CASSQDLAALGGKTEAFF,TGCGCCAGCAGCCAAGATCTGGCGGCACTCGGGGGAAAGACTGAAGCTTTCTTT
TRBV7-3,NA,TRBJ1-1,CASSLNAGLGSEAFF,TGTGCCAGCAGCTTAAATGCAGGGCTCGGTTCTGAAGCTTTCTTT
TRBV4-3,NA,TRBJ2-2,CASSQGSSANTGELFF,TGCGCCAGCAGCCAAGGGTCCAGCGCTAACACCGGGGAGCTGTTTTTT
TRBV19,TRBD1,TRBJ1-6,CASSIEGTGKGSYNSPLHF,TGTGCCAGTAGTATAGAGGGGACAGGGAAAGGCTCCTATAATTCACCCCTCCACTTT
TRBV5-4,NA,TRBJ1-3,CASSHRAGNTIYF,TGTGCCAGCAGCCACCGAGCTGGAAACACCATATATTTT
TRBV28,TRBD2,TRBJ2-6,CASGGGAGANVLTF,TGTGCCAGCGGCGGGGGGGCTGGGGCCAACGTCCTGACTTTC
TRBV5-4,NA,TRBJ2-7,CASSRTLGAGHEQYF,TGTGCCAGCAGCCGGACATTAGGCGCGGGACACGAGCAGTACTTC
TRBV5-8,NA,TRBJ1-1,CASSNTRQAMNTEAFF,TGTGCCAGCAGCAATACTCGACAGGCCATGAACACTGAAGCTTTCTTT
TRBV2,TRBD1,TRBJ1-5,CASSEWGTGRQPQHF,TGTGCCAGCAGTGAATGGGGGACAGGACGACAGCCCCAGCATTTT